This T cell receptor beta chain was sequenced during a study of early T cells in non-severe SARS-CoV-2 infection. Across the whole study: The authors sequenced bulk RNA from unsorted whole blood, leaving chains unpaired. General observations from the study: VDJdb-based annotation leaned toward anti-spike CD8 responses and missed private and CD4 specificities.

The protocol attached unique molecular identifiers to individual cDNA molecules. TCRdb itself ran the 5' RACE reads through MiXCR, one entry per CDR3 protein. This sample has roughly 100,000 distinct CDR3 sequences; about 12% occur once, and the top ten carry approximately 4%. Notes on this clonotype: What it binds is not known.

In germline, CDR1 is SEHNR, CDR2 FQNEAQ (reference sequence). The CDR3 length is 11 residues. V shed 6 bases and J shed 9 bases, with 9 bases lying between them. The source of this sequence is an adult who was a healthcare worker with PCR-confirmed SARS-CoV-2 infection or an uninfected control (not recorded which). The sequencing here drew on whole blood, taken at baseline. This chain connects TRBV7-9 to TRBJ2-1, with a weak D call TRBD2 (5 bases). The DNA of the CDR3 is TGTGCCAGCAGTTCGGGGATTGAGCAGTTCTTC. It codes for CASSSGIEQFF.